Listed below are T cell receptor beta chains from one sample, sequenced in a study of blood T cells in healthy people across ages. TCRdb analysed the 5' RACE reads with MiXCR anew, one entry per CDR3 protein. The repertoire holds roughly 410,000 distinct CDR3 sequences, over 45% seen once, with approximately 51% in the top ten. The sample was blood. The receptors were sampled from a man aged 60 to 69 in good health. Both conserved end residues are part of each CDR3. D genes are given only for firm matches. Clone size appears in some rows only: once, few, many, or a class for an expanded clone.

d_call: NA
v_call: TRBV20-1
j_call: TRBJ2-5
clone_size: NA
cdr3_aa: CSARSNRLETQYF
cdr3_nt: TGCAGTGCTAGAAGTAACAGGTTGGAGACCCAGTACTTC

d_call: TRBD2
v_call: TRBV18
j_call: TRBJ2-7
clone_size: few
cdr3_aa: CASSPTGTSGLNEQYF
cdr3_nt: TGTGCCAGCTCACCGACCGGGACTAGCGGGTTAAATGAGCAGTACTTC

d_call: NA
v_call: TRBV20-1
j_call: TRBJ2-3
clone_size: NA
cdr3_aa: CSAHRDFGVWDTQYF
cdr3_nt: TGCAGTGCGCACCGGGACTTCGGGGTTTGGGATACGCAGTATTTT

d_call: NA
v_call: TRBV7-2
j_call: TRBJ2-3
clone_size: NA
cdr3_aa: CASSKDHTDTLYF
cdr3_nt: TGTGCCAGCAGCAAGGACCACACAGATACGCTGTATTTT

d_call: NA
v_call: TRBV28
j_call: TRBJ2-1
clone_size: few
cdr3_aa: CASSFGPEQFF
cdr3_nt: TGTGCCAGCAGTTTCGGTCCTGAGCAGTTCTTC

d_call: NA
v_call: TRBV5-6
j_call: TRBJ2-5
clone_size: NA
cdr3_aa: CASSLQQGETQYF
cdr3_nt: TGTGCCAGCAGCTTGCAACAGGGAGAGACCCAGTACTTC

d_call: NA
v_call: TRBV5-1
j_call: TRBJ2-1
clone_size: many
cdr3_aa: CASSLAVEQFF
cdr3_nt: TGCGCCAGCAGCTTAGCGGTAGAGCAGTTCTTC

d_call: NA
v_call: TRBV5-1
j_call: TRBJ1-2
clone_size: NA
cdr3_aa: CASSSEAQGYGYTF
cdr3_nt: TGCGCCAGCAGCTCTGAAGCCCAAGGCTATGGCTACACCTTC

d_call: NA
v_call: TRBV7-9
j_call: TRBJ2-1
clone_size: NA
cdr3_aa: CASSLIGGSSYNEQFF
cdr3_nt: TGTGCCAGCAGCTTGATCGGGGGCAGCTCCTACAATGAGCAGTTCTTC

d_call: NA
v_call: TRBV6-5
j_call: TRBJ2-7
clone_size: few
cdr3_aa: CASSRDVYEQYF
cdr3_nt: TGTGCCAGCAGCCGGGACGTCTACGAGCAGTACTTC

d_call: TRBD1
v_call: TRBV6-5
j_call: TRBJ1-6
clone_size: few
cdr3_aa: CASSSGTGGRNSPLHF
cdr3_nt: TGTGCCAGCAGCAGCGGGACAGGGGGCCGAAATTCACCCCTCCACTTT

d_call: TRBD1
v_call: TRBV5-8
j_call: TRBJ2-7
clone_size: NA
cdr3_aa: CASSARDRPYYEQYF
cdr3_nt: TGTGCCAGCAGCGCCCGGGACAGACCTTACTACGAGCAGTACTTC

d_call: NA
v_call: TRBV20-1
j_call: TRBJ2-7
clone_size: NA
cdr3_aa: CSATGTPYEQYF
cdr3_nt: TGCAGTGCTACCGGGACACCGTACGAGCAGTACTTC

d_call: NA
v_call: TRBV12-3/TRBV12-4
j_call: TRBJ2-4
clone_size: few
cdr3_aa: CASSFGLGAKNIQYF
cdr3_nt: TGTGCCAGCAGTTTTGGCCTCGGGGCCAAAAACATTCAGTACTTC

d_call: NA
v_call: TRBV20-1
j_call: TRBJ2-3
clone_size: NA
cdr3_aa: CSAPITGLLTDTQYF
cdr3_nt: TGCAGTGCTCCGATCACAGGGCTTTTGACAGATACGCAGTATTTT

d_call: TRBD2
v_call: TRBV7-2
j_call: TRBJ2-3
clone_size: NA
cdr3_aa: CASSFMVAGGDTQYF
cdr3_nt: TGTGCCAGCAGCTTCATGGTAGCGGGGGGTGATACGCAGTATTTT

d_call: NA
v_call: TRBV7-3
j_call: TRBJ2-4
clone_size: NA
cdr3_aa: CASSLTGVGIQYF
cdr3_nt: TGTGCCAGCAGCTTAACAGGCGTCGGCATTCAGTACTTC

d_call: TRBD2
v_call: TRBV12-3/TRBV12-4
j_call: TRBJ2-7
clone_size: NA
cdr3_aa: CASSPLSSGTSQYF
cdr3_nt: TGTGCCAGCAGTCCCTTAAGTAGCGGGACCTCCCAGTACTTC

d_call: NA
v_call: TRBV6-2/TRBV6-3
j_call: TRBJ2-3
clone_size: NA
cdr3_aa: CASQYDTDTQYF
cdr3_nt: TGTGCCAGCCAGTACGACACAGATACGCAGTATTTT

d_call: TRBD1
v_call: TRBV11-3
j_call: TRBJ2-7
clone_size: NA
cdr3_aa: CASSLGQGVNEQYF
cdr3_nt: TGTGCCAGCAGCTTGGGACAGGGCGTAAATGAGCAGTACTTC

d_call: NA
v_call: TRBV7-8
j_call: TRBJ1-6
clone_size: NA
cdr3_aa: CASSSTTGAGMGNLHF
cdr3_nt: TGTGCCAGCAGCTCTACGACAGGTGCCGGGATGGGAAACCTCCACTTT

d_call: NA
v_call: TRBV7-2
j_call: TRBJ1-2
clone_size: few
cdr3_aa: CASSLGLSSLVYGYTF
cdr3_nt: TGTGCCAGCAGCTTAGGTTTGTCTTCCCTCGTCTATGGCTACACCTTC

d_call: TRBD2
v_call: TRBV20-1
j_call: TRBJ2-7
clone_size: NA
cdr3_aa: CSGWGGSSYEQYF
cdr3_nt: TGCAGCGGATGGGGGGGGAGCTCCTACGAGCAGTACTTC

d_call: TRBD1
v_call: TRBV7-2
j_call: TRBJ1-6
clone_size: NA
cdr3_aa: CASSSQQGAGSPLHF
cdr3_nt: TGTGCCAGCAGCTCTCAGCAGGGGGCAGGGTCACCCCTCCACTTT

d_call: TRBD1
v_call: TRBV2
j_call: TRBJ2-7
clone_size: many
cdr3_aa: CASRTSGGTYEQYF
cdr3_nt: TGTGCCAGCAGGACGTCAGGGGGCACATACGAGCAGTACTTC

d_call: TRBD1
v_call: TRBV20-1
j_call: TRBJ2-1
clone_size: NA
cdr3_aa: CSADRDESYNEQFF
cdr3_nt: TGCAGTGCTGACAGGGATGAAAGCTACAATGAGCAGTTCTTC

d_call: TRBD1
v_call: TRBV27
j_call: TRBJ1-4
clone_size: few
cdr3_aa: CASSRGTAVEKLFF
cdr3_nt: TGTGCCAGCAGTAGAGGGACAGCGGTTGAAAAACTGTTTTTT

d_call: NA
v_call: TRBV4-3
j_call: TRBJ1-1
clone_size: NA
cdr3_aa: CASSPLGRNTEAFF
cdr3_nt: TGCGCCAGCAGCCCCCTCGGAAGGAACACTGAAGCTTTCTTT

d_call: TRBD1
v_call: TRBV18
j_call: TRBJ2-2
clone_size: NA
cdr3_aa: CASSLDPGQNLGTGELFF
cdr3_nt: TGTGCCAGCTCACTCGATCCGGGACAGAATCTCGGTACCGGGGAGCTGTTTTTT

d_call: NA
v_call: TRBV6-2/TRBV6-3
j_call: TRBJ2-1
clone_size: few
cdr3_aa: CASSTTGLSYNEQFF
cdr3_nt: TGTGCCAGCAGTACTACAGGGTTATCCTACAATGAGCAGTTCTTC

d_call: NA
v_call: TRBV29-1
j_call: TRBJ2-7
clone_size: few
cdr3_aa: CSALGPYEQYF
cdr3_nt: TGCAGCGCCCTAGGACCCTACGAGCAGTACTTC

d_call: NA
v_call: TRBV7-9
j_call: TRBJ1-2
clone_size: many
cdr3_aa: CASSLVYGGYTF
cdr3_nt: TGTGCCAGCAGCTTAGTCTATGGCGGCTACACCTTC

d_call: NA
v_call: TRBV20-1
j_call: TRBJ1-2
clone_size: NA
cdr3_aa: CSARDGTGRGYTF
cdr3_nt: TGCAGTGCTAGAGATGGAACAGGCCGTGGCTACACCTTC

d_call: NA
v_call: TRBV20-1
j_call: TRBJ1-2
clone_size: NA
cdr3_aa: CSAREGGLNYGYTF
cdr3_nt: TGCAGTGCTAGAGAGGGCGGCCTAAACTATGGCTACACCTTC

d_call: TRBD1
v_call: TRBV4-3
j_call: TRBJ2-2
clone_size: NA
cdr3_aa: CASSLQTGENTGELFF
cdr3_nt: TGCGCCAGCAGCCTACAGACAGGGGAAAATACCGGGGAGCTGTTTTTT

d_call: TRBD2
v_call: TRBV7-6
j_call: TRBJ2-5
clone_size: once
cdr3_aa: CASSLFAGGPREQYF
cdr3_nt: TGTGCCAGCAGCTTATTCGCGGGGGGGCCAAGGGAGCAGTACTTC

d_call: NA
v_call: TRBV11-2
j_call: TRBJ2-7
clone_size: NA
cdr3_aa: CASSLDGPSGLYEQYF
cdr3_nt: TGTGCCAGCAGCTTAGATGGGCCGTCGGGGCTGTACGAGCAGTACTTC

d_call: NA
v_call: TRBV25-1
j_call: TRBJ2-4
clone_size: NA
cdr3_aa: CASSESGQVAKNIQYF
cdr3_nt: TGTGCCAGCAGTGAATCCGGACAAGTTGCCAAAAACATTCAGTACTTC

d_call: TRBD1
v_call: TRBV28
j_call: TRBJ2-4
clone_size: few
cdr3_aa: CASNIGQGEQYF
cdr3_nt: TGTGCCAGCAACATCGGACAGGGGGAGCAGTACTTC

d_call: TRBD2
v_call: TRBV20-1
j_call: TRBJ2-7
clone_size: NA
cdr3_aa: CSARRWREGSYEQYF
cdr3_nt: TGCAGTGCTAGAAGGTGGCGGGAGGGCTCCTACGAGCAGTACTTC

d_call: TRBD1
v_call: TRBV11-3
j_call: TRBJ2-7
clone_size: NA
cdr3_aa: CASSNRQGHYEQYF
cdr3_nt: TGTGCCAGCAGCAATCGACAGGGCCACTACGAGCAGTACTTC

d_call: NA
v_call: TRBV6-5
j_call: TRBJ2-1
clone_size: NA
cdr3_aa: CASSSLYGGNEQFF
cdr3_nt: TGTGCCAGCAGTTCCCTGTATGGCGGCAATGAGCAGTTCTTC

d_call: NA
v_call: TRBV20-1
j_call: TRBJ2-1
clone_size: many
cdr3_aa: CSAKGISNAGISYNEQFF
cdr3_nt: TGCAGTGCTAAGGGGATTAGTAACGCCGGGATTTCCTACAATGAGCAGTTCTTC

d_call: TRBD1
v_call: TRBV2
j_call: TRBJ2-7
clone_size: NA
cdr3_aa: CASMVDRGAGEQYF
cdr3_nt: TGTGCCAGCATGGTGGACAGGGGAGCAGGCGAGCAGTACTTC

d_call: TRBD1
v_call: TRBV2
j_call: TRBJ1-4
clone_size: NA
cdr3_aa: CASSETGITNEKLFF
cdr3_nt: TGTGCCAGCAGCGAGACAGGGATAACTAATGAAAAACTGTTTTTT